One and the same sample provided the 20 T cell receptor beta chains below, sequenced in a study of regulatory T cells in long-lasting Graves disease. Time point reported: newly diagnosed GD, antithyroid drugs for less than 3 months. With RNA extracted from PBMCs as input, the TCR library was made. Combining iRepertoire HTBI primers with Arm-PCR of CDR3 regions, the authors built TCR beta libraries. TCRdb recomputed calls from the multiplex PCR reads with MiXCR, one row per CDR3 protein. This sample has roughly 420,000 distinct CDR3 sequences, with around 15% found just once. The sample was also linked to a second study, of T cells in Graves' hyperthyroidism and ophthalmopathy.

This specimen consisted of peripheral blood mononuclear cells (PBMCs), obtained at new diagnosis, from a patient treated with antithyroid drugs. These receptors all stem from a woman younger than 35 with Graves disease.

This clonotype has at least ten counts. V usage is TRBV27 and J usage is TRBJ2-7, with D perhaps TRBD2 (5 bases). CDR3 length: 15 amino acids. Trimming took off 5 bases at V and 5 bases at J, with 19 bases between the two ends. Germline values: CDR1 MNHEY, CDR2 SMNVEV (reference sequence). This CDR3 is CASSTNWGAVDEQYF. CDR3 sequence (DNA): TGTGCCAGCAGTACAAACTGGGGAGCGGTGGACGAGCAGTACTTC.

This chain uses TRBV7-9 with TRBJ2-3; a possible D gene is TRBD2 (6 bases). Germline V gives CDR1 SEHNR, CDR2 FQNEAQ (reference sequence). This CDR3 comprises 16 residues. Trimming took 3 bases from V and 0 from J, leaving 13 bases between them. The CDR3 nucleotides are TGTGCCAGCAGCTTTACGTCGGGACTTAGCACAGATACGCAGTATTTT. Translation: CASSFTSGLSTDTQYF.

This clonotype was seen at least ten times. V is TRBV30 and J is TRBJ2-5, with D uncertain. The CDR3 loop spans 15 amino acids. Per the germline V gene, CDR1 is GTSNPN and CDR2 is SVGIG (reference sequence). V shed 1 base and J shed 5 bases, with 17 bases lying between them. CDR3 amino acids: CAWSARVVWWETQYF. In DNA form, the CDR3 reads TGTGCCTGGAGTGCCCGGGTGGTGTGGTGGGAGACCCAGTACTTC.

This clonotype was observed many times. The chain employs TRBV27 and TRBJ1-1; no clear D. CDR3 size: 17 residues. The germline V gene has CDR1 MNHEY and CDR2 SMNVEV (reference sequence). V lost 0 bases and J lost 7, with 21 bases in between. The CDR3 nucleotides read TGTGCCAGCAGTTTATCGATAAATGGGGTACCTCTGGTTGAAGCTTTCTTT. This encodes CASSLSINGVPLVEAFF.

A single count supports this clonotype. A much larger clone differs from this one at a single base, so this may be a read error. V is TRBV7-2 and J is TRBJ1-1; D gene uncertain. CDR1 and CDR2 from the germline V gene are SGHTA and FQGNSA. The length of the CDR3 is 11 residues. As DNA, the CDR3 is TGTCCCAGCAGCTTATACAGTGAAGCTTTCTTT. Protein: CPSSLYSEAFF.

A remark on this clonotype: Being one base from a much bigger clone, this may be a read error. The V and J genes are TRBV3-1 and TRBJ2-7; TRBD2 agrees at 12 bases. The CDR3 loop spans 15 amino acids. Germline-derived CDR1 and CDR2 are LGHDT and YNNKEL (reference sequence). This CDR3 reads CASSQGTSGIYEQCF. The DNA for the CDR3 is TGTGCCAGCAGCCAAGGGACTAGCGGGATCTACGAGCAGTGCTTC.

This clonotype appeared many times. Here the CDR3 reads CASSEWGLNEQFF. The CDR3, as DNA: TGTGCCAGCAGTGAATGGGGCTTAAATGAGCAGTTCTTC. This chain links TRBV25-1 with TRBJ2-1, with D perhaps matching TRBD1 (5 bases). The CDR3 runs to 13 residues. Germline V gives CDR1 MGHDK, CDR2 SYGVNS. V was pared by 1 base and J by 7 bases, with 8 bases between.

This clonotype was detected many times. The chain carries TRBV11-3 and TRBJ1-1; D gene uncertain. Germline loops: CDR1 SGHNT, CDR2 YENEEA. The CDR3 runs to 14 residues. V was pared by 1 base and J by 5 bases, with 11 bases between. The DNA for the CDR3 is TGTGCCAGCAGCTTAGCCCCCCTTGGGACTGAAGCTTTCTTT. It specifies CASSLAPLGTEAFF.

This clonotype is classed as medium-sized (0.01 to 0.1%). The rearrangement links TRBV28 to TRBJ2-7, with no clear D. This CDR3 spans 11 amino acids. CDR1 is MDHEN, CDR2 SYDVKM, per germline. Trimming pared 6 bases from V and 5 bases from J, leaving 8 bases between. Here the CDR3 DNA reads TGTGCCAGCAGGGACGTTGACGAGCAGTACTTC. Translated: CASRDVDEQYF. The full variable domain, in which reference TRBV28 and TRBJ2-7 provide the parts outside the CDR3, is DVKVTQSSRYLVKRTGEKVFLECVQDMDHENMFWYRQDPGLGLRLIYFSYDVKMKEKGDIPEGYSVSREKKERFSLILESASTNQTSMYLCASRDVDEQYFGPGTRLTVT.

Turning to this clonotype: This likely reflects a read error, since a far larger clone is one base away. No conserved phenylalanine or tryptophan ends this CDR3, so it is likely a read error. The rearrangement joins TRBV2 to TRBJ2-3; D is possibly TRBD2 (6 bases). CDR1 and CDR2 (germline): SNHLY, FYNNEI. V was cut by 6 bases and J by 1 base, with 14 bases left in between. There are 15 residues in the CDR3. CDR3 loop: CASSHSGVGTDTQYL. The CDR3 DNA reads as TGTGCCAGCAGCCACTCGGGAGTGGGCACAGATACGCAGTATCTT.

This clonotype was counted at least ten times. V usage is TRBV11-2 and J usage is TRBJ1-5, with TRBD1 as a possible D gene (6 bases). Trimming cost V 1 base and J 4 bases, with 11 bases left between them. This CDR3 region has 15 residues. Per the germline V gene, CDR1 is SGHAT and CDR2 is FQNNGV. In nucleotides, the CDR3 is TGTGCCAGCAGCTTAGTAGGGACACCTAATCAGCCCCAGCATTTT. Amino acid sequence: CASSLVGTPNQPQHF.

The chain combines TRBV7-2 with TRBJ2-3; 10 bases line up with TRBD2. V lost 1 base and J lost 0; bases outside the gene matches: 4. The CDR3 extends over 17 amino acids. The germline V gene encodes CDR1 SGHTA and CDR2 FQGNSA. The CDR3 coding sequence is TGTGCCAGCAGCTTAGTAGCGGGAGGACGGAGCACAGATACGCAGTATTTT. The encoded protein is CASSLVAGGRSTDTQYF.

The chain uses TRBV7-2 and TRBJ2-7; 10 bases fit TRBD2. Trimming removed 4 bases from V and 3 bases from J; junction bases left unmatched: 6. The CDR3 totals 15 residues. Germline CDR1 and CDR2: SGHTA and FQGNSA. The CDR3 region has the DNA TGTGCCAGCAGCTCTTCTAGCGGGGGCTACTACGAGCAGTACTTC. It yields the protein CASSSSSGGYYEQYF.

V and J are TRBV6-2 or TRBV6-3 and TRBJ2-1; the match to TRBD1 covers 8 bases. The J call may be in error: the DNA end matches TRBJ2-5 better. The CDR3 covers 15 residues. Germline lookup yields CDR1 MNHEY and CDR2 SVGEGT. The CDR3 here is CASSYQGALQETQYF. The CDR3 DNA is TGTGCCAGCAGTTACCAGGGGGCTCTCCAAGAGACCCAGTACTTC.

The V gene is TRBV4-3, the J gene TRBJ2-1, with TRBD2 matching over 9 bases. V shed 4 bases, J shed 3 bases, and the junction held 7 bases outside the gene matches. Germline CDR1 and CDR2: LGHNA and YSLEER. The CDR3 is made up of 16 amino acids. The CDR3 reads CASSRYSGRDYNEQFF. Here the CDR3 DNA reads TGCGCCAGCAGCCGATATAGCGGGAGAGACTACAATGAGCAGTTCTTC.

To note about this clonotype: Possible read error: a much larger clone is one base away. The chain has TRBV28 and TRBJ1-1; the D is unclear. The germline V gene has CDR1 MDHEN and CDR2 SYDVKM. This CDR3 region has 12 residues. For the CDR3, the DNA is TGTGTCAGCAGTTCGTCGGGAGTCCGGTCTTTCTTT. This encodes CVSSSSGVRSFF.

The chain uses TRBV6-1 and TRBJ1-5; no definite D call. V was pared by 5 bases and J by 6 bases, with 20 bases between. This CDR3 is 16 amino acids long. Germline V gene data show CDR1 as MNHNS and CDR2 as SASEGT. DNA for the CDR3: TGTGCCAGCAGTCCCGACGGGGTGTTGGGCGCTCAGCCCCAGCATTTT. This gives the protein CASSPDGVLGAQPQHF.

The table lists this clonotype with a few counts. The chain combines TRBV7-9 with TRBJ2-1; 8 positions agree with TRBD2. The CDR3 covers 14 residues. The junction had 4 bases not matched to a gene; V was cut back by 5 bases and J by 4 bases. CDR1 and CDR2 from the germline V gene are SEHNR and FQNEAQ (reference sequence). The CDR3 sequence: CASSQLAVYNEQFF. The CDR3 DNA sequence: TGTGCCAGCAGCCAACTAGCGGTATACAATGAGCAGTTCTTC.

This clonotype was observed many times. This rearrangement joins TRBV7-8 to TRBJ2-1; the match to TRBD2 covers 11 bases. Germline-derived CDR1 and CDR2 are SGHVS and FQNEAQ. V was pared by 5 bases and J by 2 bases, with 5 bases of the junction left unmatched. The CDR3 sequence is 16 residues long. The DNA for the CDR3 is TGTGCCAGCAGCACATTAGCGGGAGGGCCCTACAATGAGCAGTTCTTC. Its translation is CASSTLAGGPYNEQFF.

This clonotype was observed many times. The chain is built from TRBV9 and TRBJ2-7; 8 bases map to TRBD2. Per the germline V gene, CDR1 is SGDLS and CDR2 is YYNGEE. V lost 2 bases to trimming and J lost 5 bases; unmatched junction nucleotides: 9. This CDR3 contains 15 residues. The CDR3 DNA reads as TGTGCCAGCAGCGTTAGCGGGAACGTAATGGACGAGCAGTACTTC. The encoded protein is CASSVSGNVMDEQYF.